This T cell receptor (beta chain) was profiled in a study of shared T cell receptors in the human thymus. Assay used: immunoSEQ multiplex PCR; TCRdb lists only in-frame clones, some missing. This repertoire shows 720,000 or so clones, 80% to 90% found once; its top ten account for around 0.01%. The CDR3 is 15 residues long. The germline gives CDR1 ENHRY, CDR2 SYGVKD. Trimming stripped 2 bases from V and 6 bases from J, with 16 bases between. These data were also filed under a second study, of human thymus T cells.

This sequence joins TRBV10-3 and TRBJ1-2; D may be TRBD1 (5 bases). Sequenced input: thymocytes. The receptor was derived from a girl less than two years old with a congenital heart defect. CDR3 loop: CAISETYQGFDGYTF. CDR3 nucleotides: TGTGCCATCAGTGAGACCTACCAGGGATTTGATGGCTACACCTTC.